The rows below give T cell receptor beta chains drawn from one sample of a study of cytomegalovirus exposure and HLA in healthy donors. The protocol was immunoSEQ multiplex PCR, while the TCRdb copy is restricted to in-frame clones and leaves out a portion. The repertoire includes 37,000 or so clones, roughly 81% of them detected once, and approximately 6.3% sits in the top ten. The sample taken for sequencing was PBMCs. The receptors were gathered from a man aged 25 to 45 in good health and CMV-seronegative. Each CDR3 is given with its conserved first and last residue. D genes are given only for firm matches. The size entry is marked missing in some rows and otherwise reads once, few, many or a size class.

D: NA
V: TRBV4-2
size: NA
J: TRBJ2-5
CDR3: CASSQGGLYQETQYF
DNA: TGTGCCAGCAGCCAAGGGGGCCTGTACCAAGAGACCCAGTACTTC

D: NA
V: TRBV7-9
size: NA
J: TRBJ1-1
CDR3: CASSLKPPDTEAFF
DNA: TGTGCCAGCAGCCTCAAACCCCCGGACACTGAAGCTTTCTTT

D: NA
V: TRBV7-3
size: NA
J: TRBJ2-1
CDR3: CASSPPRAGLNEQFF
DNA: TGTGCCAGCAGCCCCCCCAGGGCGGGGTTGAATGAGCAGTTCTTC

D: TRBD2
V: TRBV7-8
size: NA
J: TRBJ2-7
CDR3: CASRPNSRGLAGANSYEQYF
DNA: TGTGCCAGCAGGCCCAACTCCCGGGGGCTAGCGGGGGCGAACTCCTACGAGCAGTACTTC

D: NA
V: TRBV15
size: NA
J: TRBJ2-3
CDR3: CATSRGTGSDTQYF
DNA: TGTGCCACCAGCAGGGGCACGGGGTCGGATACGCAGTATTTT

D: TRBD1
V: TRBV6-5
size: NA
J: TRBJ1-5
CDR3: CASTPRGQGNQPQHF
DNA: TGTGCCAGCACGCCCCGGGGACAGGGGAATCAGCCCCAGCATTTT

D: NA
V: TRBV6-4
size: NA
J: TRBJ1-4
CDR3: CASSVEGGSNEKLFF
DNA: TGTGCCAGCAGTGTGGAGGGGGGGTCAAATGAAAAACTGTTTTTT

D: NA
V: TRBV7-9
size: NA
J: TRBJ2-5
CDR3: CASSSRGGRETQYF
DNA: TGTGCCAGCAGCTCCAGGGGTGGGCGAGAGACCCAGTACTTC

D: NA
V: TRBV29-1
size: NA
J: TRBJ2-1
CDR3: CSVEAPGLPKTFF
DNA: TGCAGCGTTGAGGCCCCCGGACTACCTAAAACGTTCTTC

D: TRBD2
V: TRBV2
size: NA
J: TRBJ2-7
CDR3: CASRRREGEGPNEQYF
DNA: TGTGCCAGCAGGAGGCGGGAGGGTGAGGGCCCGAACGAGCAGTACTTC

D: TRBD2
V: TRBV2
size: NA
J: TRBJ2-2
CDR3: CASSRSGGTNTGELFF
DNA: TGTGCCAGCAGTCGTAGCGGGGGGACGAACACCGGGGAGCTGTTTTTT

D: NA
V: TRBV7-3
size: NA
J: TRBJ2-5
CDR3: CASSQGSQETQYF
DNA: TGTGCCAGCAGCCAGGGCTCCCAAGAGACCCAGTACTTC

D: TRBD1
V: TRBV30
size: NA
J: TRBJ2-7
CDR3: CAWSFRGNSYEQYF
DNA: TGTGCCTGGAGTTTCAGGGGGAACTCCTACGAGCAGTACTTC

D: NA
V: TRBV6-5
size: NA
J: TRBJ1-3
CDR3: CASARTDPGNTIYF
DNA: TGTGCCAGCGCCAGGACAGACCCCGGAAACACCATATATTTT

D: TRBD2
V: TRBV11-3
size: NA
J: TRBJ2-1
CDR3: CASSLDGREGNNEQFF
DNA: TGTGCCAGCAGCTTAGATGGACGGGAGGGGAACAATGAGCAGTTCTTC

D: TRBD1
V: TRBV27
size: NA
J: TRBJ1-5
CDR3: CASSPRGQGDQPQHF
DNA: TGTGCCAGCAGTCCCAGGGGGCAGGGGGATCAGCCCCAGCATTTT

D: NA
V: TRBV6-1
size: NA
J: TRBJ2-2
CDR3: CASTRSGDTGELFF
DNA: TGTGCCAGCACCCGGTCGGGGGACACCGGGGAGCTGTTTTTT

D: NA
V: TRBV7-8
size: NA
J: TRBJ2-5
CDR3: CASSSRQFQGTQYF
DNA: TGTGCCAGCAGCTCAAGACAGTTCCAAGGGACCCAGTACTTC

D: TRBD2
V: TRBV27
size: NA
J: TRBJ2-1
CDR3: CASSSGTREQFF
DNA: TGTGCCAGCAGTTCCGGGACTAGGGAGCAGTTCTTC

D: TRBD1
V: TRBV4-1
size: NA
J: TRBJ2-6
CDR3: CASRPGQGTSGANVLTF
DNA: TGCGCCAGCAGGCCGGGACAGGGGACCTCTGGGGCCAACGTCCTGACTTTC

D: TRBD1
V: TRBV11-2
size: NA
J: TRBJ1-3
CDR3: CASSIYSGQGARSGNTIYF
DNA: TGTGCCAGCAGCATTTATTCGGGACAGGGGGCCCGCTCTGGAAACACCATATATTTT

D: NA
V: TRBV7-9
size: NA
J: TRBJ1-1
CDR3: CASTGDTNSNTEAFF
DNA: TGTGCCAGCACCGGGGACACAAACTCGAACACTGAAGCTTTCTTT

D: NA
V: TRBV28
size: NA
J: TRBJ2-2
CDR3: CASQFPGELFF
DNA: TGTGCCAGTCAGTTCCCCGGGGAGCTGTTTTTT

D: TRBD1
V: TRBV4-1
size: NA
J: TRBJ1-2
CDR3: CASSQVPQGGLGYGYTF
DNA: TGCGCCAGCAGCCAAGTCCCCCAAGGGGGCTTGGGCTATGGCTACACCTTC

D: NA
V: TRBV7-2
size: NA
J: TRBJ2-7
CDR3: CASSSQGGAYEQYF
DNA: TGTGCCAGCAGCTCGCAAGGGGGGGCGTACGAGCAGTACTTC

D: NA
V: TRBV6-6
size: few
J: TRBJ1-2
CDR3: CASREVGLSFDGYTF
DNA: TGTGCCAGCAGGGAGGTCGGGTTATCGTTTGATGGCTACACCTTC

D: TRBD1
V: TRBV11-2
size: once
J: TRBJ1-4
CDR3: CASSLKGAGEKLFF
DNA: TGTGCCAGCAGCTTAAAGGGGGCTGGTGAAAAACTGTTTTTT

D: NA
V: TRBV11-2
size: NA
J: TRBJ1-1
CDR3: CASSFYTENTEAFF
DNA: TGTGCCAGCAGCTTTTATACAGAAAACACTGAAGCTTTCTTT

D: TRBD2
V: TRBV4-1
size: NA
J: TRBJ2-7
CDR3: CASSLGTTYEQYF
DNA: TGCGCCAGCAGCCTTGGGACTACCTACGAGCAGTACTTC

D: NA
V: TRBV28
size: NA
J: TRBJ1-4
CDR3: CASSAPDSATNEKLFF
DNA: TGTGCCAGCAGTGCCCCGGACAGTGCAACTAATGAAAAACTGTTTTTT

D: NA
V: TRBV5-4
size: NA
J: TRBJ2-3
CDR3: CASSLQGPISTDTQYF
DNA: TGTGCCAGCAGCTTACAGGGCCCGATAAGCACAGATACGCAGTATTTT

D: TRBD2
V: TRBV6-4
size: NA
J: TRBJ2-3
CDR3: CASSDSSGGSTDTQYF
DNA: TGTGCCAGCAGTGACTCTAGCGGGGGTAGCACAGATACGCAGTATTTT

D: NA
V: TRBV19
size: NA
J: TRBJ2-4
CDR3: CASSELAKNIQYF
DNA: TGTGCCAGTTCCGAACTAGCCAAAAACATTCAGTACTTC

D: TRBD1
V: TRBV9
size: NA
J: TRBJ2-7
CDR3: CASSPRQKGGFDEQYF
DNA: TGTGCCAGCAGCCCCCGCCAGAAAGGGGGCTTTGACGAGCAGTACTTC

D: TRBD1
V: TRBV13
size: few
J: TRBJ1-3
CDR3: CASSAGSGQGENTIYF
DNA: TGTGCCAGCAGCGCGGGATCGGGACAGGGGGAAAACACCATATATTTT